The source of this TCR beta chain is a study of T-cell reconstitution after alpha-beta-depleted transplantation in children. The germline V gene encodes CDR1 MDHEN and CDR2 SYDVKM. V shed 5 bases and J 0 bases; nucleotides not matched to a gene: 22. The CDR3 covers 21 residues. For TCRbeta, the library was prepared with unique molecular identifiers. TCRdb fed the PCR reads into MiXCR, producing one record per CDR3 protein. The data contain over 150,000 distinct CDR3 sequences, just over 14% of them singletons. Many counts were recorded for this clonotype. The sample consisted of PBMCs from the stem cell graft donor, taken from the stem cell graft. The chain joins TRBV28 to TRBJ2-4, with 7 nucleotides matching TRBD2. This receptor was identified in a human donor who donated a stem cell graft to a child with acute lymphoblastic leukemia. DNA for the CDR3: TGTGCCAGCAGTACCATCGGTGGGGCGGGAGCCTTAAAAAGAGCCAAAAACATTCAGTACTTC. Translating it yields CASSTIGGAGALKRAKNIQYF. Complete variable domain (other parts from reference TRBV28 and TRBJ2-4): DVKVTQSSRYLVKRTGEKVFLECVQDMDHENMFWYRQDPGLGLRLIYFSYDVKMKEKGDIPEGYSVSREKKERFSLILESASTNQTSMYLCASSTIGGAGALKRAKNIQYFGAGTRLSVL.